This T cell receptor (beta chain) was identified in a study of T cells after yellow fever vaccination. Study-level results: Shared CD4/CD8 clonotypes were a small share, likely from convergent recombination.

Germline CDR1 LGHNA, CDR2 YSLEER. This CDR3 comprises 13 residues. TCR cDNA, made by 5'RACE template switching, carried an added universal primer site and UMIs. TCRdb re-called the 5' RACE reads through MiXCR, storing one row per CDR3 protein. The table shows 150,000 to 200,000 distinct CDR3 sequences, with roughly a tenth occurring only once. As to this clonotype: Its target is unknown. This may stem from a read error, because a much larger clone lies one nucleotide away.

This clonotype originated in a man aged 18 to 35 who received the YFV17D yellow fever vaccine. Here the sequenced sample was CD8+ T cells sorted from PBMCs, taken 45 days after the yellow fever booster vaccination. This rearrangement joins TRBV4-3 to TRBJ2-1, with D tentatively TRBD2 (5 bases). The chain's CDR3 is CACSQEAYNEQFF. CDR3 DNA sequence: TGCGCCTGCAGCCAGGAGGCCTACAATGAGCAGTTCTTC.